Shown below are 32 T cell receptor beta chains from a single sample sequenced in a study of shared clonotypes between healthy human individuals (dated by TCRdb to 2018 to 2021). The library relied on the immunoSEQ multiplex PCR assay. TCRdb re-hosts the immuneACCESS table, in-frame sequences only. Its copies lack some clones; in the studies checked, an unresolved V gene accounts for under half of them, and the cause for the rest is not known. The sample table shows under 1,100,000 clones, and approximately 70% are seen once. In total, the top ten clones hold about 1.5% of the sample. What was sequenced was memory CD4+ T cells sorted from blood. This sample's cell subset or site label indicates: CD45RA-negative fraction. Every receptor here comes from a man between 18 and 35 years old in good health.

The chain joins TRBV5-5 to TRBJ1-2; D remains ambiguous. This CDR3 is built from 14 residues. V was clipped by 0 bases and J by 1 base, with 7 bases between them. Germline V CDR1 and CDR2: SGHKS, YYEKEE (reference sequence). The chain's CDR3 is CASSLASVNYGYTF. CDR3 bases: TGTGCCAGCAGCTTGGCGTCAGTTAACTATGGCTACACCTTC.

This clone was picked up one time. One end of the junction fails to match germline, which may point to a read error. The chain joins TRBV6-6 to TRBJ1-6; D is unclear. The CDR3 contains 15 residues. In germline, CDR1 is MNHNY, CDR2 SVGAGI (reference sequence). DNA for the CDR3: TGTGCCAGCAGTTACGCCGACTCCGATAATTCACCCCTCCACTTT. Translated: CASSYADSDNSPLHF.

The V call is TRBV29-1, the J call TRBJ1-2, with TRBD1 matching over 7 bases. CDR1 and CDR2 (germline): SQVTM, ANQGSEA. The CDR3 consists of 14 residues. With V trimmed by 7 bases and J by 3 bases, 11 bases remained unmatched. This CDR3 is CSANRQGGDYGYTF. CDR3 bases: TGCAGCGCTAACCGACAGGGAGGGGACTATGGCTACACCTTC.

This clone has a handful of counts. The rearrangement links TRBV5-4 to TRBJ1-2; the D is unclear. V lost 0 bases, J lost 4 bases, and 7 bases lay in between. The length of the CDR3 is 13 residues. Germline assignment: CDR1 SGHNT and CDR2 YYREEE (reference sequence). CDR3 sequence (DNA): TGTGCCAGCAGCTTGGCGGCAGGCTATGGCTACACCTTC. The encoded protein is CASSLAAGYGYTF.

The rearrangement links TRBV2 to TRBJ2-6, with D unresolved. The V and J ends lost 5 bases and 0 bases respectively, with 5 bases between them. CDR1 SNHLY and CDR2 FYNNEI come from the germline V gene. There are 14 residues in the CDR3. The CDR3 spells CASSQSSGANVLTF. The CDR3 coding sequence is TGTGCCAGCAGTCAGAGCTCTGGGGCCAACGTCCTGACTTTC. The variable domain in full, completed from reference TRBV2 and TRBJ2-6, reads EPEVTQTPSHQVTQMGQEVILRCVPISNHLYFYWYRQILGQKVEFLVSFYNNEISEKSEIFDDQFSVERPDGSNFTLKIRSTKLEDSAMYFCASSQSSGANVLTFGAGSRLTVL.

The rearrangement links TRBV6-5 to TRBJ2-1, with TRBD2 matching 11 bases. Trimming removed 6 bases from V and 6 bases from J; junction bases left unmatched: 7. The germline CDR1 and CDR2 sequences are MNHEY and SVGAGI. This CDR3 is built from 15 residues. As DNA, the CDR3 is TGTGCCAGCAGATATAGCGGGAGGGAGATCAATGAGCAGTTCTTC. As protein: CASRYSGREINEQFF.

The chain combines TRBV7-2 with TRBJ2-7; possibly TRBD1 for D (6 bases). Germline CDR1 is SGHTA and CDR2 is FQGNSA. The CDR3 is 17 amino acids. V was clipped by 1 base and J by 5 bases, with 21 bases between them. The CDR3 region has the DNA TGTGCCAGCAGCTTAGTTCACAGGGTATCCCCCCCCAACGAGCAGTACTTC. Encoded protein: CASSLVHRVSPPNEQYF.

The chain carries TRBV5-1 and TRBJ1-1, with 7 nucleotides matching TRBD1. J gave up 3 bases and V 4 bases, and 3 bases lay outside the gene matches. Germline V gene sequence: CDR1 SGHRS, CDR2 YFSETQ. This CDR3 contains 13 residues. The CDR3 reads CASSVTGYTEAFF. The CDR3 nucleotides are TGCGCCAGCAGCGTGACAGGGTACACTGAAGCTTTCTTT.

The chain uses TRBV6-6 and TRBJ2-1; 8 positions match TRBD2. The CDR3 totals 16 residues. Trimming took 2 bases from V and 7 from J; bases not matched to a gene: 10. In germline, CDR1 is MNHNY, CDR2 SVGAGI (reference sequence). In nucleotides, the CDR3 is TGTGCCAGCAGTTACCCCGCCCAGCGGGAGACGAATGAGCAGTTCTTC. It is translated as CASSYPAQRETNEQFF.

Note on this clone: This CDR3 is also generated by other DNA sequences in the sample. This chain joins TRBV5-1 and TRBJ2-2, with no clear D. V was shortened by 2 bases and J by 7 bases, with 6 bases between the two germline ends. The CDR3 loop spans 12 amino acids. CDR1 is SGHRS and CDR2 is YFSETQ in the germline V gene. For the CDR3, the DNA is TGCGCCAGCAGCTTAAAGGGCGGGGAGCTGTTTTTT. Its translation is CASSLKGGELFF. Full variable domain (remainder filled in from reference TRBV5-1 and TRBJ2-2): KAGVTQTPRYLIKTRGQQVTLSCSPISGHRSVSWYQQTPGQGLQFLFEYFSETQRNKGNFPGRFSGRQFSNSRSEMNVSTLELGDSALYLCASSLKGGELFFGEGSRLTVL.

V gene TRBV2 combines with J gene TRBJ2-3, with D tentatively TRBD1 (6 bases). This CDR3 is built from 14 residues. V lost 6 bases, J lost 2 bases, and 12 bases lay in between. CDR1 is SNHLY, CDR2 FYNNEI, per germline. The CDR3 DNA sequence: TGTGCCAGCAGCGTAACAGGGAACACAGATACGCAGTATTTT. Translation gives CASSVTGNTDTQYF.

This clone was seen only once. V usage is TRBV11-2 and J usage is TRBJ1-4; 8 nucleotides align to TRBD1. Germline V gene sequence: CDR1 SGHAT, CDR2 FQNNGV. V dropped 1 base and J dropped 4; count of bases not matched to a gene: 5. The CDR3 has 16 residues. The CDR3 region is CASSLAGQGFNEKLFF. In nucleotides, the CDR3 is TGTGCCAGCAGCTTAGCTGGACAGGGCTTTAATGAAAAACTGTTTTTT.

This clone was seen more than once but under ten times. This chain uses TRBV5-5 with TRBJ2-7; D gene ambiguous. This CDR3 region has 13 residues. V was pared by 1 base and J by 4 bases, with 9 bases between. Per the germline V gene, CDR1 is SGHKS and CDR2 is YYEKEE (reference sequence). This chain's CDR3 is CASSLSALYEQYF. As DNA, the CDR3 is TGTGCCAGCAGCTTGTCAGCGCTTTACGAGCAGTACTTC.

This clone was counted between two and nine times. The CDR3 loop is CASSRGGGMPQHF. The CDR3 DNA is TGTGCCAGCAGTCGAGGTGGGGGTATGCCCCAGCATTTT. The genes are TRBV7-3 and TRBJ1-5; D may be TRBD1 (5 bases). CDR3 length: 13 residues. V was trimmed by 6 bases and J by 9 bases, leaving 15 bases between them. Germline loops: CDR1 SGHTA, CDR2 FQGTGA. Supplemented by reference TRBV7-3 and TRBJ1-5, the full variable domain reads GAGVSQTPSNKVTEKGKYVELRCDPISGHTALYWYRQSLGQGPEFLIYFQGTGAADDSGLPNDRFFAVRPEGSVSTLKIQRTERGDSAVYLCASSRGGGMPQHFGDGTRLSIL.

The CDR3 protein is CASSFRGGSDSGNTIYF. DNA for the CDR3: TGTGCCAGCAGCTTCCGGGGCGGCAGCGACTCTGGAAACACCATATATTTT. The chain has TRBV7-2 and TRBJ1-3, with a weak D call TRBD1 (5 bases). Germline V CDR1 and CDR2: SGHTA, FQGNSA. Trimming shortened V by 3 bases and J by 0 bases, and 15 bases separated the two germline ends. This CDR3 is 17 amino acids long.

The genes are TRBV4-1 and TRBJ2-4; D gene ambiguous. This CDR3 has 15 residues. Germline V CDR1 and CDR2: MGHRA, YSYEKL. The V gene lost 0 bases and the J gene lost 3 bases, with 9 bases spanning the gap. CDR3 sequence (DNA): TGCGCCAGCAGCCAAGAGGAACGAGGCAAAAACATTCAGTACTTC. Its translation: CASSQEERGKNIQYF.

The sample holds a few counts of this clone. The CDR3 protein is CASSFGHSPLHF. CDR3 coding DNA: TGTGCCAGCAGCTTCGGCCATTCACCCCTCCACTTT. The J gene is TRBJ1-6, the V gene TRBV7-2; D gene ambiguous. This CDR3 region has 12 residues. CDR1 is SGHTA and CDR2 is FQGNSA in the germline V gene. The V end lost 3 bases, the J end lost 8 bases, and 5 bases lay between the germline ends.

The chain employs TRBV29-1 and TRBJ2-3, with D tentatively TRBD1 (6 bases). The CDR3 is made up of 13 amino acids. Germline loops: CDR1 SQVTM, CDR2 ANQGSEA. Trimming took 8 bases from V and 1 from J, leaving 13 bases between them. This CDR3 is CSNKGVGTDTQYF. For the CDR3, the DNA is TGCAGCAATAAGGGGGTCGGCACAGATACGCAGTATTTT.

The genes are TRBV4-3 and TRBJ1-4; D is uncertain. In germline, CDR1 is LGHNA, CDR2 YSLEER. The CDR3 totals 16 residues. V dropped 5 bases and J dropped 0 bases, with 13 bases sitting between them. The CDR3 is CASSSQIFATNEKLFF. The CDR3 coding sequence is TGCGCCAGCAGCTCACAGATCTTCGCAACTAATGAAAAACTGTTTTTT.

This clone is a singleton in its sample. The chain carries TRBV7-2 and TRBJ2-1; TRBD2 matches at 12 bases. This CDR3 comprises 17 residues. Germline loops: CDR1 SGHTA, CDR2 FQGNSA. V gave up 5 bases and J gave up 2 bases; unmatched junction bases: 7. The CDR3: CASSGRLAGDAYNEQFF. Here the CDR3 DNA reads TGTGCCAGCAGCGGTCGACTAGCGGGAGATGCCTACAATGAGCAGTTCTTC.

CDR3 residues: CAISDSRNYGYTF. In nucleotides, the CDR3 is TGTGCCATCAGTGATAGTCGGAACTATGGCTACACCTTC. This rearrangement joins TRBV10-3 to TRBJ1-2; D not certain. Germline-derived CDR1 and CDR2 are ENHRY and SYGVKD. With 3 bases removed from V and 2 bases from J, the gap between germline ends came to 7 bases. The length of the CDR3 is 13 residues.

The chain couples TRBV10-3 to TRBJ2-7; 8 positions match TRBD1. The CDR3 has 18 residues. Germline V CDR1 and CDR2: ENHRY, SYGVKD. V lost 7 bases and J lost 5; bases outside the gene matches: 22. CDR3 DNA sequence: TGTGCCATCACCGAACGGGCCCCATCCCAGGGGGCTGGGAACGAGCAGTACTTC. Translation gives CAITERAPSQGAGNEQYF.

This clone occurred once. Different DNA sequences within this sample yield the same CDR3. The rearrangement joins TRBV11-1 to TRBJ2-5; 8 bases agree with TRBD1. CDR3 length equals 13 residues. Germline CDR1 SGHAT, CDR2 FQDESV (reference sequence). The junction had 1 base not matched to a gene; V was cut back by 4 bases and J by 3 bases. The CDR3: CASSSDREETQYF. CDR3 coding DNA: TGTGCCAGCAGCTCGGACAGGGAAGAGACCCAGTACTTC.

The J gene is TRBJ2-1, the V gene TRBV19; 11 nucleotides align to TRBD2. The CDR3 contains 15 residues. J was trimmed by 10 bases and V by 1 base; bases with no gene match: 6. Germline V gene data show CDR1 as LNHDA and CDR2 as SQIVND (reference sequence). This CDR3 reads CASSIAGLAADEQFF. CDR3 sequence (DNA): TGTGCCAGTAGTATAGCGGGACTAGCGGCTGACGAGCAGTTCTTC. Looking up the rest from reference TRBV19 and TRBJ2-1 gives the full variable domain: DGGITQSPKYLFRKEGQNVTLSCEQNLNHDAMYWYRQDPGQGLRLIYYSQIVNDFQKGDIAEGYSVSREKKESFPLTVTSAQKNPTAFYLCASSIAGLAADEQFFGPGTRLTVL.

Comments on this clone: The sample carries other DNA sequences with the same CDR3. The chain recombines TRBV28 with TRBJ1-3, with D possibly TRBD1 on 5 matching bases. Deletions cut 2 bases from V and 4 bases from J, with 9 bases between. The CDR3 contains 14 residues. The germline V gene encodes CDR1 MDHEN and CDR2 SYDVKM. The CDR3 nucleotides read TGTGCCAGCAGTTTAGGAGGGGAAGGAAACACCATATATTTT. This codes for CASSLGGEGNTIYF.

The chain links TRBV29-1 to TRBJ1-3, with D hard to call. This CDR3 comprises 13 residues. Germline V gene lookup returns CDR1 SQVTM and CDR2 ANQGSEA. The V and J ends lost 1 base and 2 bases respectively, with 6 bases between them. The CDR3 loop is CSVEVTAGNTIYF. CDR3 DNA: TGCAGCGTTGAAGTGACCGCTGGAAACACCATATATTTT. Looking up the rest from reference TRBV29-1 and TRBJ1-3 gives the full variable domain: SAVISQKPSRDICQRGTSLTIQCQVDSQVTMMFWYRQQPGQSLTLIATANQGSEATYESGFVIDKFPISRPNLTFSTLTVSNMSPEDSSIYLCSVEVTAGNTIYFGEGSWLTVV.

The V and J genes are TRBV21-1 and TRBJ2-7. TRBV21-1 is shown as a pseudogene. This CDR3 spans 14 amino acids. The CDR3 DNA follows: TGTGCCAGCAGTGCTCGGTTTTGGGACTACGAGCAGTACTTC. This encodes CASSARFWDYEQYF.

The chain carries TRBV14 and TRBJ2-7, with 9 bases matching TRBD1. The CDR3 totals 16 residues. Germline lookup yields CDR1 SGHDN and CDR2 FVKESK. Trimming cost V 4 bases and J 3 bases; bases outside gene matches: 10. The CDR3 loop is CASSRGWGQGLYEQYF. In DNA form, the CDR3 reads TGTGCCAGCAGCCGTGGATGGGGACAGGGCCTCTACGAGCAGTACTTC.

The rearrangement links TRBV7-9 to TRBJ1-1, with TRBD1 identical over 9 bases. The CDR3 sequence is 15 residues long. Trimming removed 5 bases from V and 7 bases from J; junction bases left unmatched: 11. Looked up from germline, CDR1 is SEHNR and CDR2 is FQNEAQ (reference sequence). This chain's CDR3 is CASSKPGQGVIEAFF. The CDR3 DNA sequence: TGTGCCAGCAGCAAACCGGGACAGGGAGTGATTGAAGCTTTCTTT.

The V gene is TRBV19, the J gene TRBJ2-4, with D unresolved. Trimming removed 3 bases from V and 5 bases from J, with 11 bases in between. The CDR3 spans 14 residues. CDR1 and CDR2 (germline): LNHDA, SQIVND (reference sequence). CDR3 loop: CASSISHGENIQYF. The CDR3 DNA follows: TGTGCCAGTAGTATTAGTCACGGTGAAAACATTCAGTACTTC.

The J gene is TRBJ2-5, the V gene TRBV7-8; D assignment may be TRBD1 or TRBD2 (5 bases each). Germline loops: CDR1 SGHVS, CDR2 FQNEAQ. The V and J ends lost 2 bases and 3 bases respectively, with 13 bases between them. This CDR3 region has 15 residues. The CDR3 sequence is CASSLNQGTEETQYF. The CDR3 DNA is TGTGCCAGCAGCTTAAACCAAGGGACGGAAGAGACCCAGTACTTC.

This chain uses TRBV19 with TRBJ2-7; TRBD1 agrees at 7 bases. The J segment lost 5 bases and the V segment lost 3 bases, leaving 16 bases of the junction unmatched. The germline gives CDR1 LNHDA, CDR2 SQIVND (reference sequence). This CDR3 is 17 amino acids long. In DNA, the CDR3 is TGTGCCAGTAGTATGAAAGCTTTGTGGGGACAGCTCGACGAGCAGTACTTC. It codes for CASSMKALWGQLDEQYF.